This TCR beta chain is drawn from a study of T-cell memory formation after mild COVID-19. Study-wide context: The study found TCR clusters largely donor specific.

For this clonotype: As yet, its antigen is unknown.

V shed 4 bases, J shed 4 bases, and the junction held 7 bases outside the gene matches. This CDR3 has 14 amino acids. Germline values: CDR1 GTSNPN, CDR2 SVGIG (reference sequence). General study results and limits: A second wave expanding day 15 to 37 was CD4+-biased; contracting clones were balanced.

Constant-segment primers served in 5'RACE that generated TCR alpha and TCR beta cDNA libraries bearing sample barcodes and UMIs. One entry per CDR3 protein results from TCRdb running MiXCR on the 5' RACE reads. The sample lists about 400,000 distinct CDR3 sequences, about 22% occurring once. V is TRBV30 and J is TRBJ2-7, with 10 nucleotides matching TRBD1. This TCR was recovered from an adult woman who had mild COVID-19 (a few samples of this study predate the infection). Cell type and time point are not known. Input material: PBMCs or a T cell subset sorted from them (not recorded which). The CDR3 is CAWTPGQGFYEQYF. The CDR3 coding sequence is TGTGCCTGGACCCCGGGACAGGGGTTTTACGAGCAGTACTTC. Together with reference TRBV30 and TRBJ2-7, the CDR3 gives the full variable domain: SQTIHQWPATLVQPVGSPLSLECTVEGTSNPNLYWYRQAAGRGLQLLFYSVGIGQISSEVPQNLSASRPQDRQFILSSKKLLLSDSGFYLCAWTPGQGFYEQYFGPGTRLTVT.